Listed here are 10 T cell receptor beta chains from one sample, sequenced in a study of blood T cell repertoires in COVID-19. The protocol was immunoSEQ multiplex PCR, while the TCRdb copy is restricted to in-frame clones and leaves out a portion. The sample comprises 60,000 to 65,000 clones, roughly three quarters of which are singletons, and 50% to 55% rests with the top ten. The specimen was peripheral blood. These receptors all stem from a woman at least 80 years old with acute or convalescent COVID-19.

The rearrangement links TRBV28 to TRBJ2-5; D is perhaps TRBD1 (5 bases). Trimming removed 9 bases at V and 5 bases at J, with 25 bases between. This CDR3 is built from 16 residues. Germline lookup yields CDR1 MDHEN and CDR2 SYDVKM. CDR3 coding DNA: TGTGCCAGTAAGATAGGGTCGGACATATTTGGGGAGACCCAGTACTTC. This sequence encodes CASKIGSDIFGETQYF.

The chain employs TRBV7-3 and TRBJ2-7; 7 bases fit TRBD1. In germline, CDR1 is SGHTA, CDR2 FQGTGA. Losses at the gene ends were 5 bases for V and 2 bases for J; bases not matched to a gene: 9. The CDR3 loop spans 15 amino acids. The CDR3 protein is CASSKGGSETYEQYF. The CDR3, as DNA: TGTGCCAGCAGCAAAGGGGGCTCCGAAACCTACGAGCAGTACTTC.

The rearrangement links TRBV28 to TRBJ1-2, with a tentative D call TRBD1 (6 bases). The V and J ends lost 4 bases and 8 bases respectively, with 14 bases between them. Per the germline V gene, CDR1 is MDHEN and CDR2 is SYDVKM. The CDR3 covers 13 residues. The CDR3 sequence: CASSSGVRYGYTF. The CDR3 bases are TGTGCCAGCAGTTCAGGGGTTCGATACGGCTACACCTTC.

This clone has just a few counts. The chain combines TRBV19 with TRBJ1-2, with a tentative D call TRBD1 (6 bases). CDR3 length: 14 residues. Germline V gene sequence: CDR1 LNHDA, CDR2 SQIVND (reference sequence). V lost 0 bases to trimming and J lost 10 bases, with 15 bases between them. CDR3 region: CASSIEGARSAYTF. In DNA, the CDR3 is TGTGCCAGTAGTATAGAGGGGGCCCGGAGCGCCTACACCTTC.

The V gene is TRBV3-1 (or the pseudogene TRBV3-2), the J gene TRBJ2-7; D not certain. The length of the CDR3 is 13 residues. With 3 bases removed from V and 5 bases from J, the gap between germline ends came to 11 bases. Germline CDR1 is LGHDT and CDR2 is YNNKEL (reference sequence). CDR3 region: CASSQLDGDEQYF. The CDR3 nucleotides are TGTGCCAGCAGCCAGCTTGACGGAGACGAGCAGTACTTC.

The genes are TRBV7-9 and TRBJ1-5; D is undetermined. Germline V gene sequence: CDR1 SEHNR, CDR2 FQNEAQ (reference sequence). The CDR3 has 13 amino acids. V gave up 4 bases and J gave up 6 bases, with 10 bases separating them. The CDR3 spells CASSSEGFQPQHF. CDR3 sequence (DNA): TGTGCCAGCAGCTCGGAGGGTTTTCAGCCCCAGCATTTT. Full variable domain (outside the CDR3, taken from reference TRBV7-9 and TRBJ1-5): DTGVSQNPRHKITKRGQNVTFRCDPISEHNRLYWYRQTLGQGPEFLTYFQNEAQLEKSRLLSDRFSAERPKGSFSTLEIQRTEQGDSAMYLCASSSEGFQPQHFGDGTRLSIL.

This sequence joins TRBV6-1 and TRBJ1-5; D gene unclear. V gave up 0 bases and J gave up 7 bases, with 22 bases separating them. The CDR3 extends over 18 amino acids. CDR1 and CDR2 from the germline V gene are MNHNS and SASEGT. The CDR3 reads CASSEAFRSGTRTQPQHF. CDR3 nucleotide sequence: TGTGCCAGCAGTGAAGCTTTTCGTTCGGGAACCCGAACACAGCCCCAGCATTTT.

CDR3 bases: TGTGCCAGCAGCTTTAGCGGGAGTAGCGAGCAGTACTTC. Its protein is CASSFSGSSEQYF. This chain joins TRBV11-3 and TRBJ2-7; 9 bases match TRBD2. Trimming took 3 bases from V and 6 from J; bases not matched to a gene: 3. CDR3 length: 13 residues. Looked up from germline, CDR1 is SGHNT and CDR2 is YENEEA.

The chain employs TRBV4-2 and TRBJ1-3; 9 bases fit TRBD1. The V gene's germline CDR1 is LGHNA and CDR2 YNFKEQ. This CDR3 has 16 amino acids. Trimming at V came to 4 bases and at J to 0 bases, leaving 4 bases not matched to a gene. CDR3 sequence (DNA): TGTGCCAGCAGCCCCCGGGGACAGGGCTCTGGAAACACCATATATTTT. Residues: CASSPRGQGSGNTIYF.

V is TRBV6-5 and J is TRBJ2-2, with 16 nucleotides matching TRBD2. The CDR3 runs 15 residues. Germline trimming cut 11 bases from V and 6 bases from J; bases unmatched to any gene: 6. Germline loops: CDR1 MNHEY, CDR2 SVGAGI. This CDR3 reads CAYFGTSGRAGELFF. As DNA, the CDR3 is TGTGCCTACTTCGGGACTAGCGGGAGGGCCGGGGAGCTGTTTTTT.